Listed below are T cell receptor beta chains from one sample, sequenced in a study of T cells in Graves' hyperthyroidism and ophthalmopathy. TCRdb fed the multiplex PCR reads into MiXCR, producing one record per CDR3 protein. The sample has a few hundred thousand distinct CDR3 sequences; roughly 14% are singletons. Sequencing was done on a sample of blood. The receptors stem from a woman aged 18-30 years with Graves' hyperthyroidism that later progressed to Graves' ophthalmopathy. CDR3s include the opening cysteine and the closing phenylalanine or tryptophan. The D gene is left open where the match is weak. Size tells how often a clone was seen (once, few, many) or the class of an expanded clone, and some rows leave it out.

TRBV7-9	TRBJ2-5	.	TRBD1	CASSYRGQGGLETQYF	TGTGCCAGCAGCTACCGGGGACAGGGAGGGTTAGAGACCCAGTACTTC
TRBV28	TRBJ2-3	many	TRBD1	CASSLLLRTGSSTDTQYF	TGTGCCAGCAGTCTCCTCCTCCGGACAGGGTCTAGCACAGATACGCAGTATTTT
TRBV18	TRBJ1-1	many	.	CASSPPSRQGAEAFF	TGTGCCAGCTCACCACCATCTCGCCAGGGCGCTGAAGCTTTCTTT
TRBV4-3	TRBJ1-1	few	.	CASRRNQNTEAFF	TGCGCCAGCAGACGCAATCAGAACACTGAAGCTTTCTTT
TRBV11-2	TRBJ2-3	many	.	CASSTQGTDTQYF	TGTGCCAGCAGCACCCAGGGCACAGATACGCAGTATTTT
TRBV19	TRBJ1-5	.	TRBD1	CASRPGGDVFSNQPQHF	TGTGCCAGTAGACCAGGGGGGGACGTATTCAGCAATCAGCCCCAGCATTTT
TRBV24-1	TRBJ1-1	many	.	CATSDGPFTEAFF	TGTGCCACCAGTGATGGCCCATTCACTGAAGCTTTCTTT
TRBV27	TRBJ1-4	.	.	CASSLSSSNEKLFF	TGTGCCAGCAGTTTATCCAGCTCTAATGAAAAACTGTTTTTT
TRBV20-1	TRBJ2-3	few	TRBD2	CSFSPGTRMSDTQYF	TGCAGCTTTAGCCCAGGGACTAGGATGTCAGATACGCAGTATTTT
TRBV28	TRBJ2-5	many	.	CASSLFQSSGTQYF	TGTGCCAGCAGTTTATTTCAATCCTCCGGGACCCAGTACTTC
TRBV20-1	TRBJ1-1	.	.	CSAVPRFGGRTEAFF	TGCAGTGCTGTACCTCGGTTCGGGGGGCGGACTGAAGCTTTCTTT
TRBV10-3	TRBJ2-1	.	TRBD2	CASSPGQGGRSVRYNEQFF	TGTGCCTCCTCTCCGGGGCAGGGAGGGCGGAGCGTGAGATACAATGAGCAGTTCTTC
TRBV7-9	TRBJ2-3	few	.	CASSPLGLSTDTQYF	TGTGCCAGCAGCCCCTTGGGCCTTAGCACAGATACGCAGTATTTT
TRBV27	TRBJ2-1	.	.	CASSLSMGAARLGEQFF	TGTGCCAGCAGTTTATCTATGGGCGCGGCCCGTCTAGGGGAGCAGTTCTTC
TRBV2	TRBJ2-3	many	.	CASRGGGLSTDTQYF	TGTGCCAGCAGGGGAGGGGGCTTGAGCACAGATACGCAGTATTTT
TRBV24-1	TRBJ2-5	many	.	CATSDPSPTDEKETQYF	TGTGCCACCAGTGATCCGTCCCCGACAGACGAGAAAGAGACCCAGTACTTC
TRBV4-1	TRBJ2-1	.	.	CASSQDPIGEFNEQFF	TGCGCCAGCAGCCAAGACCCTATTGGTGAGTTCAATGAGCAGTTCTTC
TRBV20-1	TRBJ1-5	.	.	CSATTGPSNQPQHF	TGCAGTGCAACAACAGGGCCTAGCAATCAGCCCCAGCATTTT
TRBV29-1	TRBJ2-7	few	.	CSVEEKGSYEQYF	TGCAGCGTTGAGGAGAAGGGATCGTACGAGCAGTACTTC
TRBV28	TRBJ2-1	.	TRBD1	CASSDRVDEQFF	TGTGCCAGCAGCGACAGGGTGGATGAGCAGTTCTTC
TRBV27	TRBJ1-1	many	TRBD1	CASSLSMGQEIAEAFF	TGTGCCAGCAGTTTATCTATGGGACAGGAAATCGCTGAAGCTTTCTTT
TRBV2	TRBJ2-3	many	.	CASSVGGDTLGGDTQYF	TGTGCCAGCAGTGTGGGAGGGGACACCCTAGGAGGAGATACGCAGTATTTT
TRBV20-1	TRBJ2-7	many	TRBD2	CSARSGTSTSEQYF	TGCAGTGCTAGATCCGGGACTAGCACCTCAGAGCAGTACTTC
TRBV6-4	TRBJ2-2	few	.	CASSVKGKNTGELFF	TGTGCCAGCAGTGTCAAGGGGAAGAACACCGGGGAGCTGTTTTTT
TRBV2	TRBJ2-7	many	TRBD1	CASLGLGQANYEQYF	TGTGCCAGCCTGGGGCTGGGACAGGCAAATTACGAGCAGTACTTC
TRBV25-1	TRBJ2-7	.	TRBD2	CASRPPGGHMKQYF	TGTGCCAGCAGGCCTCCGGGGGGGCACATGAAGCAGTACTTC
TRBV9	TRBJ2-1	few	.	CASSVSTGVYEQFF	TGTGCCAGCAGCGTAAGCACGGGAGTCTATGAGCAGTTCTTC
TRBV14	TRBJ2-7	few	.	CASSQWRANRYEQYF	TGTGCCAGCAGCCAATGGAGGGCCAATCGTTACGAGCAGTACTTC
TRBV29-1	TRBJ2-7	few	.	CSVGGAGLIPYEQYF	TGCAGCGTTGGGGGGGCAGGGTTGATACCCTACGAGCAGTACTTC
TRBV9	TRBJ2-1	.	TRBD2	CASSVGGGTEQFF	TGTGCCAGCAGCGTGGGGGGAGGGACTGAGCAGTTCTTC
TRBV7-9	TRBJ2-7	many	.	CASSLALDPSSRQYF	TGTGCCAGCAGCTTAGCCCTAGACCCCTCCTCTAGGCAGTACTTC
TRBV15	TRBJ2-7	few	TRBD2	CATSRAGAGVEQYF	TGTGCCACCAGCAGAGCTGGAGCGGGAGTCGAGCAGTACTTC
TRBV6-4	TRBJ2-1	few	TRBD1	CASRDTDRAYEQFF	TGTGCCAGCAGGGATACGGACAGGGCTTATGAGCAGTTCTTC
TRBV29-1	TRBJ2-1	.	TRBD2	CSVATSVSSYNEQFF	TGCAGCGTCGCCACTAGCGTGAGCTCCTACAATGAGCAGTTCTTC
TRBV27	TRBJ2-7	few	.	CASSPSGSGLGEQYF	TGTGCCAGCAGTCCTTCTGGGTCCGGTTTAGGCGAGCAGTACTTC
TRBV6-2/TRBV6-3	TRBJ2-1	few	TRBD2	CASGRVIGENNEQFF	TGTGCCAGCGGGAGGGTTATCGGGGAGAACAATGAGCAGTTCTTC
TRBV7-2	TRBJ2-3	many	.	CASSLVRSSGTDTQYF	TGTGCCAGCAGCTTAGTTAGGAGTTCGGGCACAGATACGCAGTATTTT
TRBV3-1	TRBJ2-7	few	.	CASSQGDPYEQYF	TGTGCCAGCAGCCAAGGAGATCCCTACGAGCAGTACTTC
TRBV28	TRBJ2-7	many	TRBD2	CASSPGLAHFEQYF	TGTGCCAGCAGCCCTGGACTAGCCCACTTCGAGCAGTACTTC
TRBV6-1	TRBJ2-5	many	TRBD2	CASTWPGGLQETQYF	TGTGCCAGCACCTGGCCGGGGGGTCTCCAAGAGACCCAGTACTTC
TRBV6-2/TRBV6-3	TRBJ1-1	few	.	CASSFPSTEAFF	TGTGCCAGCAGCTTTCCGAGCACTGAAGCTTTCTTT
TRBV20-1	TRBJ1-5	.	TRBD1	CSARGYTDRVGNQPQHF	TGCAGTGCTAGGGGCTACACAGACAGGGTTGGCAATCAGCCCCAGCATTTT
TRBV7-6	TRBJ2-5	many	.	CASSLPIVGPYQQETQYF	TGTGCCAGCAGCTTACCCATAGTGGGACCGTACCAGCAAGAGACCCAGTACTTC
TRBV20-1	TRBJ2-5	.	.	CSAEQGRGTQYF	TGCAGTGCGGAACAGGGGAGGGGGACCCAGTACTTC
TRBV19	TRBJ2-2	.	TRBD2	CASSKASGLNTGELFF	TGTGCCAGTAGTAAGGCTAGCGGACTGAACACCGGGGAGCTGTTTTTT
TRBV20-1	TRBJ2-4	many	TRBD1	CSASLGQANKNIQYF	TGCAGTGCTAGTTTGGGACAGGCGAACAAAAACATTCAGTACTTC
TRBV20-1	TRBJ2-7	few	.	CSARLGARDEPYF	TGCAGTGCTAGGCTCGGGGCTCGAGACGAGCCGTACTTC
TRBV20-1	TRBJ1-6	few	.	CSARARGQSSYNSPLHF	TGCAGTGCTAGAGCCCGAGGGCAGTCCTCCTATAATTCACCCCTCCACTTT
TRBV20-1	TRBJ1-2	medium-sized	TRBD1	CSAKSYQGARPGYTF	TGCAGTGCCAAGTCTTATCAGGGGGCCCGGCCGGGCTACACCTTC
TRBV24-1	TRBJ2-1	.	TRBD1	CATSDTPGQGENNEQFF	TGTGCCACCAGTGATACTCCGGGACAGGGGGAAAACAATGAGCAGTTCTTC
TRBV2	TRBJ1-5	many	.	CASSRGSGNQPQHF	TGTGCCAGCAGTAGAGGATCAGGAAATCAGCCCCAGCATTTT
TRBV7-9	TRBJ1-2	few	TRBD1	CASSIKRDRGFYGYTF	TGTGCCAGCAGCATTAAAAGGGACAGGGGGTTCTATGGCTACACCTTC
TRBV18	TRBJ1-1	many	.	CASSPPFGVTANTEAFF	TGTGCCAGCTCACCACCGTTTGGGGTGACAGCGAACACTGAAGCTTTCTTT